Below, 16 T cell receptor beta chains from the same sample are listed, as sequenced in a study of metastatic and nonmetastatic thyroid tumors. TCRdb re-clonotyped the PCR reads through MiXCR. The sample holds about 15,000 clones, approximately 20% seen once. Not a single patient had been given any form of treatment at any point before undergoing thyroid surgery. The material sequenced was tumor tissue. The receptors stem from a female donor with papillary thyroid cancer or a benign thyroid nodule (not recorded which). Some clones in this sample may be carry-over from other donors' samples.

Remarks on this clone: This may stem from a read error, because a much larger clone lies one nucleotide away. At the DNA level, this CDR3 is encoded by other sequences in the same sample as well. V gene TRBV9 combines with J gene TRBJ2-7, with 8 bases aligning to TRBD1. Germline lookup yields CDR1 SGDLS and CDR2 YYNGEE. The CDR3 extends over 14 amino acids. CDR3: CASNSGTGGYEQYF. CDR3 in DNA: TGCGCCAGCAACTCCGGGACAGGAGGTTACGAGCAGTACTTC.

This chain links TRBV6-1 with TRBJ2-1; D is possibly TRBD2 (5 bases). Germline values: CDR1 MNHNS, CDR2 SASEGT. The length of the CDR3 is 15 residues. V was trimmed by 6 bases and J by 6 bases, leaving 18 bases between them. Written as DNA, the CDR3 is TGTGCCAGCAGCGAGGGAATAACGTATCGCAATGAGCAGTTCTTC. This translates into CASSEGITYRNEQFF.

The chain couples TRBV30 to TRBJ1-5; D gene uncertain. The CDR3 length is 15 residues. Trimming removed 5 bases at V and 0 bases at J, with 14 bases between. Germline V CDR1 and CDR2: GTSNPN, SVGIG (reference sequence). CDR3 loop: CAWSKGGNSNQPQHF. In DNA, the CDR3 is TGTGCCTGGTCCAAGGGCGGAAATAGCAATCAGCCCCAGCATTTT.

The chain recombines TRBV13 with TRBJ1-2; 7 positions agree with TRBD1. The ends lost 5 bases at V and 5 bases at J; junction bases unmatched: 5. Germline V gene data show CDR1 as PRHDT and CDR2 as FYEKMQ (reference sequence). CDR3 length: 13 residues. The CDR3 coding sequence is TGTGCCAGCAGCCCATCAGGGGGTTATGGCTACACCTTC. Its protein product is CASSPSGGYGYTF.

The chain is built from TRBV7-9 and TRBJ2-1; D is unresolved. Germline V gene data show CDR1 as SEHNR and CDR2 as FQNEAQ (reference sequence). This CDR3 region has 13 residues. Trimming cost V 3 bases and J 4 bases, with 7 bases left between them. The CDR3 coding sequence is TGTGCCAGCAGCTTCTCAGTATACAATGAGCAGTTCTTC. As protein: CASSFSVYNEQFF.

At least ten counts were recorded for this clone. This chain joins TRBV10-3 and TRBJ2-2; D not certain. The CDR3 spans 12 residues. Trimming left V 3 bases short and J 5 bases short, with 4 bases between. The germline gives CDR1 ENHRY, CDR2 SYGVKD. This CDR3 is CAISDGTGELFF. CDR3 DNA: TGTGCCATCAGTGATGGAACCGGGGAGCTGTTTTTT.

In its sample, this clone was seen many times. J is TRBJ1-4 and V is TRBV28, with D perhaps TRBD1 (5 bases). The CDR3 covers 14 residues. Trimming shortened V by 3 bases and J by 10 bases, and 15 bases separated the two germline ends. In germline, CDR1 is MDHEN, CDR2 SYDVKM. Here the CDR3 reads CASSLPRLGGKLFF. CDR3 coding DNA: TGTGCCAGCAGTTTGCCCCGGCTTGGGGGAAAACTGTTTTTT. The variable domain in full, completed from reference TRBV28 and TRBJ1-4, reads DVKVTQSSRYLVKRTGEKVFLECVQDMDHENMFWYRQDPGLGLRLIYFSYDVKMKEKGDIPEGYSVSREKKERFSLILESASTNQTSMYLCASSLPRLGGKLFFGSGTQLSVL.

This clone was seen just once. This chain uses TRBV11-1 with TRBJ1-5; D not resolved. Trimming removed 3 bases from V and 1 base from J, with 13 bases in between. Germline V lookup: CDR1 SGHAT, CDR2 FQDESV (reference sequence). This CDR3 comprises 16 residues. CDR3 sequence (DNA): TGTGCCAGCAGCTTCAGACCTCCTGAAAGCAATCAGCCCCAGCATTTT. Translation: CASSFRPPESNQPQHF.

This clone was observed once. The chain recombines TRBV30 with TRBJ1-4; D call uncertain. CDR1 is GTSNPN and CDR2 is SVGIG in the germline V gene (reference sequence). The CDR3 totals 14 residues. V was trimmed by 5 bases and J by 8 bases, leaving 18 bases between them. The CDR3, as DNA: TGTGCCTGGCGTTATACGGCGCGTGGCGAAAAACTGTTTTTT. It yields the protein CAWRYTARGEKLFF. Complete variable domain (other parts from reference TRBV30 and TRBJ1-4): SQTIHQWPATLVQPVGSPLSLECTVEGTSNPNLYWYRQAAGRGLQLLFYSVGIGQISSEVPQNLSASRPQDRQFILSSKKLLLSDSGFYLCAWRYTARGEKLFFGSGTQLSVL.

At least ten counts were recorded for this clone. The rearrangement uses TRBV10-2 and TRBJ2-3; D uncertain. V lost 5 bases to trimming and J lost 4 bases, with 7 bases between them. CDR1 is WSHSY and CDR2 is SAAADI in the germline V gene. This CDR3 is built from 12 residues. Here the CDR3 reads CASSLPSDTQYF. The DNA of the CDR3 is TGCGCCAGCAGTCTCCCTTCAGATACGCAGTATTTT.

V is TRBV6-1 and J is TRBJ1-3; no definite D call. Trimming took 3 bases from V and 6 from J, leaving 6 bases between them. Germline-derived CDR1 and CDR2 are MNHNS and SASEGT. The length of the CDR3 is 12 residues. CDR3 region: CASSEPPNTIYF. Here the CDR3 DNA reads TGTGCCAGCAGTGAGCCCCCAAACACCATATATTTT.

The table lists this clone with many counts. J is TRBJ2-5 and V is TRBV4-2; no clear D. Germline loops: CDR1 LGHNA, CDR2 YNFKEQ. Trimming cost V 0 bases and J 10 bases, with 12 bases left between them. This CDR3 region has 13 residues. Here the CDR3 DNA reads TGTGCCAGCAGCCAAGAAGGGCAAAAGGGCCAGTACTTC. This sequence encodes CASSQEGQKGQYF.

The chain joins TRBV6-1 to TRBJ2-7, with 9 bases that match TRBD2. CDR1 is MNHNS, CDR2 SASEGT, per germline. V lost 6 bases and J lost 3; bases outside the gene matches: 9. CDR3 size: 15 residues. CDR3 amino acids: CASSSYGLAIYEQYF. The CDR3 bases are TGTGCCAGCAGCTCCTATGGACTAGCGATCTACGAGCAGTACTTC.

The chain is built from TRBV20-1 and TRBJ2-7; D possibly corresponds to TRBD1 (6 bases). CDR3 length: 13 amino acids. Looked up from germline, CDR1 is DFQATT and CDR2 is SNEGSKA (reference sequence). V lost 0 bases to trimming and J lost 6 bases, with 12 bases between them. CDR3 in amino acids: CSAREQGTGEQYF. CDR3 sequence (DNA): TGCAGTGCTAGAGAACAGGGTACCGGCGAGCAGTACTTC.

Many counts were recorded for this clone. Other DNA sequences from this sample encode an identical CDR3 as well. The chain is built from TRBV5-1 and TRBJ2-3; TRBD1 might be the D (5 bases). The CDR3 is 15 residues long. Trimming removed 5 bases at V and 1 base at J, with 14 bases between. Germline CDR1 SGHRS, CDR2 YFSETQ. CDR3: CASRSRVGGTDTQYF. As DNA, the CDR3 is TGCGCCAGCAGATCCAGGGTCGGAGGCACAGATACGCAGTATTTT.

This clone was seen only once. This chain links TRBV11-2 with TRBJ1-2; perhaps TRBD1 as D (5 bases). Germline V gene data show CDR1 as SGHAT and CDR2 as FQNNGV. V was trimmed by 1 base and J by 7 bases, leaving 10 bases between them. The CDR3 is made up of 13 amino acids. The CDR3, as DNA: TGTGCCAGCAGCTTAGCAGGGTCCGTTGGCTACACCTTC. As protein: CASSLAGSVGYTF.